This entry is about one T cell receptor beta chain. What it binds is not known. V dropped 4 bases and J dropped 5; count of bases not matched to a gene: 10. Per germline, CDR1 SGDLS and CDR2 YYNGEE. The CDR3 runs 17 residues. This specimen comes from a study of cytomegalovirus exposure and HLA in healthy donors. The study's findings and limits: Later work found most CMV-associated TCR beta chains apparently HLA-restricted. Donors were assumed by presence/absence analyses to have roughly uniform sequencing depth.

The PCR had 60 Vbeta and 13 Jbeta primers. Sequencing was performed with immunoSEQ multiplex PCR; in TCRdb, only in-frame clones are kept and a portion is missing. Of about 160,000 clones in the sample, around 79% were seen once. The V and J genes are TRBV9 and TRBJ2-5, with 14 nucleotides matching TRBD2. The sequenced material came from PBMCs. This receptor was taken from a man aged 45-65 years in good health and CMV-seropositive. The CDR3 DNA follows: TGTGCCAGCAGCCCGCGACTAGCGGGAGGGCCAAGTGAGACCCAGTACTTC. This sequence encodes CASSPRLAGGPSETQYF. The entire variable domain, with the rest obtained from reference TRBV9 and TRBJ2-5, is as follows: DSGVTQTPKHLITATGQRVTLRCSPRSGDLSVYWYQQSLDQGLQFLIQYYNGEERAKGNILERFSAQQFPDLHSELNLSSLELGDSALYFCASSPRLAGGPSETQYFGPGTRLLVL.